This T cell receptor (beta chain) stems from a study of T-cell memory formation after mild COVID-19. The wider study: There were largely donor-specific TCR clusters.

The study's findings and limits: Day 37-peaking second-wave clones had unconfirmed SARS-CoV-2 specificity.

TCRdb passed the 5' RACE reads through MiXCR, listing each CDR3 protein once. Counted here are about 350,000 distinct CDR3 sequences, 12% to 15% occurring once; the ten biggest clones make up around a fifth. This clonotype was detected only once. Its cognate antigen is unknown. The sequence was obtained from a man aged 18 to 35 who had mild COVID-19 (a few samples of this study predate the infection). Cell type and time point are not known. The specimen sequenced was PBMCs or a T cell subset sorted from them (not recorded which).

In DNA, the CDR3 is TGCAGTGCTAGAAAACAGGGATATTACGAGCAGTACTTC. Its protein product is CSARKQGYYEQYF. The chain uses TRBV20-1 and TRBJ2-7; possibly TRBD1 for D (6 bases). The CDR3 has 13 residues. The germline V gene has CDR1 DFQATT and CDR2 SNEGSKA (reference sequence). The germline V and J ends were trimmed by 2 bases and 4 bases, with 12 bases remaining between them.